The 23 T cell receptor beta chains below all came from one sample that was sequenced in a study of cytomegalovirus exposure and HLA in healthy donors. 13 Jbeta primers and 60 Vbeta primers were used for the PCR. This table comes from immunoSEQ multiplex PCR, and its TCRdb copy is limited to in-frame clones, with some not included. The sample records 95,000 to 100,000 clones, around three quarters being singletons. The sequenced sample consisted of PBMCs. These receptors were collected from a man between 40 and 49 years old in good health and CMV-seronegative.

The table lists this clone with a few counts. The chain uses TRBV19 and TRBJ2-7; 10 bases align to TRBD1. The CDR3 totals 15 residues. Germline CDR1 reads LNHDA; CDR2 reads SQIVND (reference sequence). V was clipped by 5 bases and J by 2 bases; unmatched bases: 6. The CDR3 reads CASSPGTGAPYEQYF. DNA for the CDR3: TGTGCCAGTAGTCCCGGGACAGGGGCTCCCTACGAGCAGTACTTC.

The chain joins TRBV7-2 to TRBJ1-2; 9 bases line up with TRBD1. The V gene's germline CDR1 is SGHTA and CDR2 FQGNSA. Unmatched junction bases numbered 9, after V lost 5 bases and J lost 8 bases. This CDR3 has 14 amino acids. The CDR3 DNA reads TGTGCCAGCAGCCAAAGGGGGACAGGGCTGGGCTACACCTTC. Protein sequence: CASSQRGTGLGYTF. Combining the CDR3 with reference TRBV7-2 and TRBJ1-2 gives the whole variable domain GAGVSQSPSNKVTEKGKDVELRCDPISGHTALYWYRQSLGQGLEFLIYFQGNSAPDKSGLPSDRFSAERTGGSVSTLTIQRTQQEDSAVYLCASSQRGTGLGYTFGSGTRLTVV.

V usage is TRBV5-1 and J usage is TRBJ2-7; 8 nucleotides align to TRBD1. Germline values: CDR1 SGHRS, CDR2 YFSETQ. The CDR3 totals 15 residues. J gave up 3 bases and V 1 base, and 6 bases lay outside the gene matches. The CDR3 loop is CASSLTPGTGYEQYF. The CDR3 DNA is TGCGCCAGCAGCTTGACCCCCGGGACAGGCTACGAGCAGTACTTC. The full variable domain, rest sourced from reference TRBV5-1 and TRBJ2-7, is KAGVTQTPRYLIKTRGQQVTLSCSPISGHRSVSWYQQTPGQGLQFLFEYFSETQRNKGNFPGRFSGRQFSNSRSEMNVSTLELGDSALYLCASSLTPGTGYEQYFGPGTRLTVT.

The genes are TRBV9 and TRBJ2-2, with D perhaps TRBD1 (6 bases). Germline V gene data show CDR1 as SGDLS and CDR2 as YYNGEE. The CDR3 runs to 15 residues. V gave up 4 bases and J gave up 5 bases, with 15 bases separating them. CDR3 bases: TGTGCCAGCAGCTGGCGGTCAGGGGCGACCGGGGAGCTGTTTTTT. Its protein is CASSWRSGATGELFF. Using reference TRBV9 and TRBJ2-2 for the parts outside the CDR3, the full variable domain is DSGVTQTPKHLITATGQRVTLRCSPRSGDLSVYWYQQSLDQGLQFLIQYYNGEERAKGNILERFSAQQFPDLHSELNLSSLELGDSALYFCASSWRSGATGELFFGEGSRLTVL.

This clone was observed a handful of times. CDR3: CASSLERGSYNEQFF. The DNA of the CDR3 is TGTGCCAGCAGCTTAGAGCGGGGATCCTACAATGAGCAGTTCTTC. The J gene is TRBJ2-1, the V gene TRBV7-2; TRBD2 matches 7 bases. CDR1 SGHTA and CDR2 FQGNSA come from the germline V gene. The CDR3 is 15 amino acids. The J segment lost 1 base and the V segment lost 1 base, leaving 1 base of the junction unmatched.

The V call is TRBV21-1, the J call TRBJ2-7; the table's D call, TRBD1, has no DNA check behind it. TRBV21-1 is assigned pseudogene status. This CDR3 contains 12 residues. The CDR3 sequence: CASNQDRSEQYF. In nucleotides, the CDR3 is TGTGCCAGCAACCAGGACAGGAGCGAGCAGTACTTC.

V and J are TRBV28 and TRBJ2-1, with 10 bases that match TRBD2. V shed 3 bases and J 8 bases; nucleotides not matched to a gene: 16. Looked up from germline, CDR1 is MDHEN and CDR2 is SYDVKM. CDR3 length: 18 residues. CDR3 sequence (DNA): TGTGCCAGCAGTTTCCCTGCACATCTAGCGGGAGTCTGGCATGAGCAGTTCTTC. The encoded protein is CASSFPAHLAGVWHEQFF.

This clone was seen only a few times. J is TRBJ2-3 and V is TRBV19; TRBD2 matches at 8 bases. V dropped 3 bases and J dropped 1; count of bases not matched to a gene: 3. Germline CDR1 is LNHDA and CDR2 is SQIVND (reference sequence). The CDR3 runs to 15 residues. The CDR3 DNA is TGTGCCAGTAGTATGAACGGGGGGGGCACAGATACGCAGTATTTT. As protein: CASSMNGGGTDTQYF. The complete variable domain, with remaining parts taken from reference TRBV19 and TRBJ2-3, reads DGGITQSPKYLFRKEGQNVTLSCEQNLNHDAMYWYRQDPGQGLRLIYYSQIVNDFQKGDIAEGYSVSREKKESFPLTVTSAQKNPTAFYLCASSMNGGGTDTQYFGPGTRLTVL.

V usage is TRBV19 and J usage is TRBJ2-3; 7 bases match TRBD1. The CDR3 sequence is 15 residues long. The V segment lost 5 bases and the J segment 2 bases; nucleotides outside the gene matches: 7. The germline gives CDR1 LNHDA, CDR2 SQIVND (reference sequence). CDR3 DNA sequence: TGTGCCAGTAGTGTAACGGGACAGTTCACAGATACGCAGTATTTT. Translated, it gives CASSVTGQFTDTQYF. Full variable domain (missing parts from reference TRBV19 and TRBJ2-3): DGGITQSPKYLFRKEGQNVTLSCEQNLNHDAMYWYRQDPGQGLRLIYYSQIVNDFQKGDIAEGYSVSREKKESFPLTVTSAQKNPTAFYLCASSVTGQFTDTQYFGPGTRLTVL.

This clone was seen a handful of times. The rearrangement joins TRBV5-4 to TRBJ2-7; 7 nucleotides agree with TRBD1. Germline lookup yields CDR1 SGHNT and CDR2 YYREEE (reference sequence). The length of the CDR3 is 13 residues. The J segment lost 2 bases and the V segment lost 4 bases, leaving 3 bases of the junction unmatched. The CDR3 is CASSTGTAYEQYF. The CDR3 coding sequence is TGTGCCAGCAGCACAGGGACAGCCTACGAGCAGTACTTC.

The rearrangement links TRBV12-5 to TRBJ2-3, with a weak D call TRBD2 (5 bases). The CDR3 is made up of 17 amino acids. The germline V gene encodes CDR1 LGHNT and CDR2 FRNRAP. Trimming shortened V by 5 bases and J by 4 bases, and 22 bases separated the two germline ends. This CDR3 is CASGIPFWESPSDTQYF. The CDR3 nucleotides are TGTGCTAGTGGTATCCCGTTTTGGGAGTCACCCTCAGATACGCAGTATTTT.

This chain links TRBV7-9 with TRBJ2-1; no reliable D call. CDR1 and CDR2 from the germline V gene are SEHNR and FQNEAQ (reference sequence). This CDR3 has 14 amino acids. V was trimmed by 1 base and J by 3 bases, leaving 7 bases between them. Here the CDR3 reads CASSLVLSYNEQFF. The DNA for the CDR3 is TGTGCCAGCAGCTTAGTTCTCAGCTACAATGAGCAGTTCTTC.

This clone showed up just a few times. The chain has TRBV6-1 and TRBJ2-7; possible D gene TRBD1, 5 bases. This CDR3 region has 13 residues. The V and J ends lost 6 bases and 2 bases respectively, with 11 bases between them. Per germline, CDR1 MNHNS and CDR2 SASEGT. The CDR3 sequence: CASSQGLAYEQYF. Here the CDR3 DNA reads TGTGCCAGCAGCCAGGGTTTGGCCTACGAGCAGTACTTC.

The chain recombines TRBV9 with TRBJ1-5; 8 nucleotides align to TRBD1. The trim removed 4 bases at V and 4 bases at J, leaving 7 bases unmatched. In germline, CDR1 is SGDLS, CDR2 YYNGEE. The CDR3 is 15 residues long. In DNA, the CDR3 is TGTGCCAGCAGCCCCGGACAGGGCATTAATCAGCCCCAGCATTTT. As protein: CASSPGQGINQPQHF.

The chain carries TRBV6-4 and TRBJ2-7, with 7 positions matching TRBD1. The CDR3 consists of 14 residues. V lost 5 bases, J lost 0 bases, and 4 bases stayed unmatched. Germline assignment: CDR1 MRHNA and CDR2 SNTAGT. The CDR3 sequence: CASSYGTDSYEQYF. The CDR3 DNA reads TGTGCCAGCAGTTACGGGACAGACTCCTACGAGCAGTACTTC.

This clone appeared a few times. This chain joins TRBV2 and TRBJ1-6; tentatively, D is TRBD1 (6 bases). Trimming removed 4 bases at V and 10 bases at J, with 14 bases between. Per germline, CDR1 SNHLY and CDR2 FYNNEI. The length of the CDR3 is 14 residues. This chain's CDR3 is CASSGAGVRSPLHF. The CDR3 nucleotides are TGTGCCAGCAGTGGAGCAGGGGTCCGGTCACCCCTCCACTTT.

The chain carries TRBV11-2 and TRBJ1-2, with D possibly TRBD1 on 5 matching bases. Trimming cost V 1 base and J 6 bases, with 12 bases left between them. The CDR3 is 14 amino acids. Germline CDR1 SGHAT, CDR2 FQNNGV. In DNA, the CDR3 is TGTGCCAGCAGCTTAGCGGGCAGGGCGGATGGCTACACCTTC. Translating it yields CASSLAGRADGYTF.

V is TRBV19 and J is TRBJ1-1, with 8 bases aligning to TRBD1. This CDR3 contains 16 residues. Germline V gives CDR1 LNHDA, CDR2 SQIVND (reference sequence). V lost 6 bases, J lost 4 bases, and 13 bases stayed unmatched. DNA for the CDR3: TGTGCCAGTAGGCGAACCAGCCAGGGGGCGCGCACTGAAGCTTTCTTT. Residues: CASRRTSQGARTEAFF.

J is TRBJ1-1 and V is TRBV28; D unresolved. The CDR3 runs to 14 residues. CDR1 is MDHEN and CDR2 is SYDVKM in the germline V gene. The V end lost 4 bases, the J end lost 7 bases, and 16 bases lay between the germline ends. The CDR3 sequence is CASSSPPGLGEAFF. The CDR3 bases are TGTGCCAGCAGTTCCCCCCCGGGATTAGGTGAAGCTTTCTTT. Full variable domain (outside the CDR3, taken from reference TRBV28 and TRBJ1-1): DVKVTQSSRYLVKRTGEKVFLECVQDMDHENMFWYRQDPGLGLRLIYFSYDVKMKEKGDIPEGYSVSREKKERFSLILESASTNQTSMYLCASSSPPGLGEAFFGQGTRLTVV.

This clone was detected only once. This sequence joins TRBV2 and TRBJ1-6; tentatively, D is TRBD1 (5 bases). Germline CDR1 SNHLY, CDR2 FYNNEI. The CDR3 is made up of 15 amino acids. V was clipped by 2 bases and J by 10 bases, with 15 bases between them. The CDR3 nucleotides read TGTGCCAGCAGTGAACTGGACACCGTTAGCTCACCCCTCCACTTT. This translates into CASSELDTVSSPLHF.

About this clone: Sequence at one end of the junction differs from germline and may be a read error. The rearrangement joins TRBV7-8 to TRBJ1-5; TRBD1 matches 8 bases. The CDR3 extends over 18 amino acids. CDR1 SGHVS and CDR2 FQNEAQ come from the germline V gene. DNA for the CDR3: TGTGCCGGCAGCACCGGGTCGGGGACAGGTTACCCTCGTCAGCCCCAGCATTTT. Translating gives CAGSTGSGTGYPRQPQHF.

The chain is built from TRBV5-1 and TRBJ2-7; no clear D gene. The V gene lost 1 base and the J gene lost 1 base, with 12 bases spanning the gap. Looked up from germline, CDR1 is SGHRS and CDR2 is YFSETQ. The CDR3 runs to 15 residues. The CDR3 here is CASSLILHGSYEQYF. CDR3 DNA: TGCGCCAGCAGCTTGATTCTTCACGGTTCCTACGAGCAGTACTTC.

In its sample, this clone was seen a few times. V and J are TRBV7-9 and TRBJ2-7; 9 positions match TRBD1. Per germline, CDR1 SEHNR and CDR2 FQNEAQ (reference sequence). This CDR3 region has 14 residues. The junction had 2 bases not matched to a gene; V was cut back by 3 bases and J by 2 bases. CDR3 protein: CASSFGTGTYEQYF. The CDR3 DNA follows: TGTGCCAGCAGCTTCGGGACAGGGACCTACGAGCAGTACTTC.